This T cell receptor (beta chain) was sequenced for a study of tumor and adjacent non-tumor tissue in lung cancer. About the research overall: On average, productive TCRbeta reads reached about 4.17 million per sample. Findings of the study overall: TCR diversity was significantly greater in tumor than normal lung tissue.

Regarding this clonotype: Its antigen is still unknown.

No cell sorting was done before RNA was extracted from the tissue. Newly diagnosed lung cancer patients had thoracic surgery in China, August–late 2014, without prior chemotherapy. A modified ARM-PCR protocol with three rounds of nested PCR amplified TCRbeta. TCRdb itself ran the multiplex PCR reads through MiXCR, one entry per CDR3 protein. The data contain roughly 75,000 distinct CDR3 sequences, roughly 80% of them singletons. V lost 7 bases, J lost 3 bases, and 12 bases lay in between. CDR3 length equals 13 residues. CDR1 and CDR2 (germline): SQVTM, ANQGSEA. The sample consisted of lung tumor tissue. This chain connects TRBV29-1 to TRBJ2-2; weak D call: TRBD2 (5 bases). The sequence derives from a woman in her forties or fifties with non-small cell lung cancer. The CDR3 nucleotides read TGCAGCGGCCGTGAGGGTGACACCGGGGAGCTGTTTTTT. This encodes CSGREGDTGELFF.